This T cell receptor beta chain came from a study of CD8 T cells in ankylosing spondylitis. Study findings and constraints: Disease-linked clones bore a CD8+ phenotype, appearing relatively rarely in peripheral blood. Characteristic of ankylosing spondylitis blood, it appeared, was a TCR beta motif comprising fewer than 10 highly homologous variants.

Remarks on this clonotype: Its antigen remains unidentified.

TCRdb ran MiXCR on the 5' RACE reads and lists one entry per CDR3 protein. The sample shows 670,000 or so distinct CDR3 sequences, about 20% of them seen only once. Sequencing used blood, either unsorted or a sorted T cell fraction (not recorded which). This TCR was sampled from a male donor with ankylosing spondylitis.

The CDR3 bases are TGCAGTGCTATGTACAGGGATGAGCAGTTCTTC. As protein: CSAMYRDEQFF. The rearrangement uses TRBV20-1 and TRBJ2-1; D perhaps matches TRBD1 (6 bases). The V gene's germline CDR1 is DFQATT and CDR2 SNEGSKA (reference sequence). The V end lost 4 bases, the J end lost 8 bases, and 9 bases lay between the germline ends. The CDR3 loop spans 11 amino acids.